These 28 T cell receptor beta chains share one sample of origin, sequenced in a study of cytomegalovirus exposure and HLA in healthy donors. The primer mix had 60 Vbeta and 13 Jbeta primers. Only in-frame clones appear in the TCRdb table, and some are missing; sequencing was by immunoSEQ multiplex PCR. The data contain about 180,000 clones, around three quarters of them seen just once; the ten biggest clones take up under 2%. The sample consisted of PBMCs. Source of these receptors: a woman younger than 45 in good health and CMV-seronegative.

The chain combines TRBV2 with TRBJ2-5, with 13 bases that match TRBD2. CDR3 length: 17 amino acids. The germline gives CDR1 SNHLY, CDR2 FYNNEI. Germline trimming cut 5 bases from V and 4 bases from J; bases unmatched to any gene: 10. The CDR3: CASSLPSGLAGRETQYF. The CDR3, as DNA: TGTGCCAGCAGTCTCCCCTCGGGACTAGCGGGGCGAGAGACCCAGTACTTC. Combining the CDR3 with reference TRBV2 and TRBJ2-5 gives the whole variable domain EPEVTQTPSHQVTQMGQEVILRCVPISNHLYFYWYRQILGQKVEFLVSFYNNEISEKSEIFDDQFSVERPDGSNFTLKIRSTKLEDSAMYFCASSLPSGLAGRETQYFGPGTRLLVL.

The genes are TRBV2 and TRBJ2-1, with TRBD1 as a possible D gene (6 bases). There are 15 residues in the CDR3. Trimming took off 0 bases at V and 5 bases at J, with 11 bases between the two ends. CDR1 SNHLY and CDR2 FYNNEI come from the germline V gene. The CDR3 loop is CASSEALPGDNEQFF. CDR3 sequence (DNA): TGTGCCAGCAGTGAAGCGCTTCCAGGGGACAATGAGCAGTTCTTC.

The chain couples TRBV18 to TRBJ2-5, with 10 bases identical to TRBD2. CDR1 and CDR2 from the germline V gene are KGHSH and LQKENI. The CDR3 covers 17 residues. Trimming took 4 bases from V and 4 from J; bases not matched to a gene: 12. For the CDR3, the DNA is TGTGCCAGCTCACTGAATCTAGCGGGGGCAGCCGGAGAGACCCAGTACTTC. It translates to CASSLNLAGAAGETQYF.

This clone was detected a few times. The chain carries TRBV6-5 and TRBJ1-2; 10 bases match TRBD1. J lost 1 base, V lost 7 bases, and 6 bases had no gene match. Germline CDR1 MNHEY, CDR2 SVGAGI. The CDR3 is 15 residues long. The CDR3 coding sequence is TGTGCCAGCATTCCGGGACAGGGGCGTAACTATGGCTACACCTTC. This translates into CASIPGQGRNYGYTF.

This clone was picked up one time. The chain recombines TRBV6-6 with TRBJ1-5; weak D call: TRBD1 (5 bases). CDR3 length equals 15 residues. V was pared by 0 bases and J by 6 bases, with 12 bases between. The germline V gene encodes CDR1 MNHNY and CDR2 SVGAGI (reference sequence). The CDR3 spells CASSYSAGFGQPQHF. The DNA of the CDR3 is TGTGCCAGCAGTTACTCGGCAGGGTTCGGTCAGCCCCAGCATTTT.

This clone was seen only a few times. The V call is TRBV7-3, the J call TRBJ2-7; 9 bases line up with TRBD1. The CDR3 totals 14 residues. The junction had 5 bases not matched to a gene; V was cut back by 3 bases and J by 5 bases. CDR1 is SGHTA and CDR2 is FQGTGA in the germline V gene. In nucleotides, the CDR3 is TGTGCCAGCAGCTTCACAGGGGGCAACAACGAGCAGTACTTC. This translates into CASSFTGGNNEQYF.

J is TRBJ2-6 and V is TRBV2; 8 bases map to TRBD1. Germline CDR1 reads SNHLY; CDR2 reads FYNNEI. The CDR3 extends over 15 amino acids. The V and J ends lost 5 bases and 2 bases, in that order; junction bases with no gene match: 2. As DNA, the CDR3 is TGTGCCAGCAGTACAGGGGGTGCTGGGGCCAACGTCCTGACTTTC. Encoded protein: CASSTGGAGANVLTF.

The V gene is TRBV4-2, the J gene TRBJ2-7; 8 bases map to TRBD2. The germline V gene has CDR1 LGHNA and CDR2 YNFKEQ. Trimming at V came to 2 bases and at J to 6 bases, leaving 6 bases not matched to a gene. This CDR3 is 14 amino acids long. This CDR3 is CASSQWRGAPEQYF. As DNA, the CDR3 is TGTGCCAGCAGCCAATGGCGGGGGGCCCCCGAGCAGTACTTC.

This clone was seen only once. The chain couples TRBV19 to TRBJ1-5, with TRBD1 as a possible D gene (5 bases). In germline, CDR1 is LNHDA, CDR2 SQIVND (reference sequence). The V end was cut by 4 bases, the J end by 1 base, with 14 bases between. The CDR3 has 16 residues. CDR3 nucleotides: TGTGCCAGTAGTACCCGGGACTCTATAAGCAATCAGCCCCAGCATTTT. Encoded protein: CASSTRDSISNQPQHF.

J is TRBJ2-3 and V is TRBV9; the D gene is possibly TRBD1 (5 bases). The CDR3 has 13 amino acids. Germline values: CDR1 SGDLS, CDR2 YYNGEE. Trimming cost V 0 bases and J 6 bases, with 8 bases left between them. The CDR3 reads CASSVGAGDTQYF. CDR3 in DNA: TGTGCCAGCAGCGTAGGGGCAGGGGATACGCAGTATTTT.

The table lists this clone with a count of one. This chain joins TRBV2 and TRBJ1-5, with D unresolved. Germline CDR1 SNHLY, CDR2 FYNNEI. This CDR3 has 13 amino acids. Trimming took off 2 bases at V and 5 bases at J, with 7 bases between the two ends. CDR3 protein: CASSEYSDQPQHF. CDR3 sequence (DNA): TGTGCCAGCAGTGAATACTCCGATCAGCCCCAGCATTTT.

This chain uses TRBV10-2 with TRBJ2-7; 9 bases align to TRBD2. The V segment lost 4 bases and the J segment 3 bases; nucleotides outside the gene matches: 7. The CDR3 spans 15 residues. Germline lookup yields CDR1 WSHSY and CDR2 SAAADI. The CDR3 DNA is TGCGCCAGCAGTGGGGAGCGGGGGGCCTTCTACGAGCAGTACTTC. Translating it yields CASSGERGAFYEQYF.

The gene calls are TRBV30 and TRBJ1-3; D possibly corresponds to TRBD1 (5 bases). The CDR3 consists of 14 residues. Trimming pared 2 bases from V and 6 bases from J, leaving 14 bases between. The germline V gene encodes CDR1 GTSNPN and CDR2 SVGIG (reference sequence). CDR3 sequence reads: CAWSFYPGKNTIYF. The CDR3 DNA reads TGTGCCTGGAGTTTCTATCCAGGGAAAAACACCATATATTTT.

Details on this clone: A junction end diverges from the germline sequence, so it may reflect a read error. J is TRBJ2-3 and V is TRBV15, with a tentative D call TRBD1 (5 bases). Germline CDR1 and CDR2: LNHNV and YYDKDF (reference sequence). CDR3 length equals 13 residues. CDR3 in amino acids: CATSRDGTGTQYF. The CDR3 DNA sequence: TGTGCCACCAGCAGAGATGGCACAGGTACGCAGTATTTT.

This clone was picked up a small number of times. The chain uses TRBV19 and TRBJ2-1, with 8 bases that match TRBD2. Germline assignment: CDR1 LNHDA and CDR2 SQIVND (reference sequence). The CDR3 consists of 14 residues. V gave up 6 bases and J gave up 7 bases; unmatched junction bases: 8. CDR3 protein: CASSSRGGGNEQFF. In DNA, the CDR3 is TGTGCCAGTAGCTCACGGGGGGGCGGAAATGAGCAGTTCTTC.

The V and J genes are TRBV5-1 and TRBJ2-7, with TRBD2 identical over 13 bases. CDR3 length: 16 residues. Germline values: CDR1 SGHRS, CDR2 YFSETQ. V shed 4 bases and J 6 bases; nucleotides not matched to a gene: 10. The CDR3 loop reads CASSRGLAGVEGEQYF. DNA of the CDR3: TGCGCCAGCAGCCGCGGACTAGCGGGGGTGGAGGGCGAGCAGTACTTC.

V is TRBV20-1 and J is TRBJ2-1; no definite D call. CDR3 length equals 11 residues. Germline CDR1 is DFQATT and CDR2 is SNEGSKA (reference sequence). In DNA form, the CDR3 reads TGCAGGGGCAGCTCGTCGAATGAGCAGTTCTTC. Its protein product is CRGSSSNEQFF.

The chain has TRBV5-1 and TRBJ2-3; 10 positions match TRBD2. CDR1 and CDR2 from the germline V gene are SGHRS and YFSETQ. The V segment lost 4 bases and the J segment 2 bases; nucleotides outside the gene matches: 4. CDR3 size: 15 residues. CDR3 region: CASSLAGEDTDTQYF. The CDR3 region has the DNA TGCGCCAGCAGCCTAGCGGGGGAAGACACAGATACGCAGTATTTT.

The chain has TRBV7-8 and TRBJ1-6, with TRBD1 as a possible D gene (5 bases). CDR3 length: 17 residues. CDR1 and CDR2 (germline): SGHVS, FQNEAQ. The V gene lost 0 bases and the J gene lost 7 bases, with 16 bases spanning the gap. CDR3 bases: TGTGCCAGCAGCTTAGCCCTGGGCCAGGGCGACAATTCACCCCTCCACTTT. It encodes CASSLALGQGDNSPLHF.

The chain has TRBV27 and TRBJ2-1; D might be TRBD1 (6 bases). From germline, CDR1 is MNHEY and CDR2 SMNVEV (reference sequence). Trimming shortened V by 6 bases and J by 3 bases, and 21 bases separated the two germline ends. CDR3 length: 17 residues. The CDR3 DNA reads TGTGCCAGCAGCTTTGGGGGCCGGGGCGGGTACTACAATGAGCAGTTCTTC. As protein: CASSFGGRGGYYNEQFF.

V and J are TRBV10-3 and TRBJ2-2; TRBD2 aligns across 10 bases. From germline, CDR1 is ENHRY and CDR2 SYGVKD. The V gene end was trimmed by 8 bases and the J gene end by 6 bases; junction bases not matched to a gene: 6. This CDR3 spans 14 amino acids. The CDR3 DNA reads TGTGCCATCCGAGCGGGGGGGCTGGCCGGGGAGCTGTTTTTT. This encodes CAIRAGGLAGELFF.

The genes are TRBV6-5 and TRBJ1-1, with D possibly matching TRBD1 (6 bases). Germline V CDR1 and CDR2: MNHEY, SVGAGI. Trimming took off 7 bases at V and 4 bases at J, with 16 bases between the two ends. The CDR3 loop spans 14 amino acids. The CDR3 is CASTPSGAGTEAFF. The CDR3 bases are TGTGCCAGCACCCCCTCAGGGGCGGGCACTGAAGCTTTCTTT.

The chain combines TRBV2 with TRBJ2-1; 10 bases fit TRBD2. The CDR3 has 14 amino acids. Per germline, CDR1 SNHLY and CDR2 FYNNEI. V lost 6 bases, J lost 5 bases, and 4 bases stayed unmatched. CDR3 coding DNA: TGTGCCAGCAGCCGGACTAGCGGCAACAATGAGCAGTTCTTC. Amino acids: CASSRTSGNNEQFF.

This sequence joins TRBV30 and TRBJ1-1; no clear D gene. The germline gives CDR1 GTSNPN, CDR2 SVGIG (reference sequence). Trimming shortened V by 3 bases and J by 9 bases, and 8 bases separated the two germline ends. CDR3 length equals 10 residues. CDR3 nucleotides: TGTGCCTGGAGCACGGGAAAAGCTTTCTTT. This codes for CAWSTGKAFF.

The V gene is TRBV6-5, the J gene TRBJ1-6; no clear D gene. Trimming took off 2 bases at V and 6 bases at J, with 14 bases between the two ends. The CDR3 runs to 16 residues. The germline V gene has CDR1 MNHEY and CDR2 SVGAGI. The CDR3 DNA sequence: TGTGCCAGCAGTTACACCCCGGGAGGTACTAATTCACCCCTCCACTTT. Protein: CASSYTPGGTNSPLHF.

The chain carries TRBV30 and TRBJ2-5; D possibly corresponds to TRBD2 (7 bases). With 5 bases removed from V and 2 bases from J, the gap between germline ends came to 18 bases. This CDR3 contains 15 residues. The germline V gene encodes CDR1 GTSNPN and CDR2 SVGIG (reference sequence). DNA for the CDR3: TGTGCCTGGGAAGTTCTAGGGGGGGGTCAAGAGACCCAGTACTTC. Its protein is CAWEVLGGGQETQYF.

The rearrangement joins TRBV4-2 to TRBJ2-7; weak D call: TRBD2 (7 bases). Per the germline V gene, CDR1 is LGHNA and CDR2 is YNFKEQ. The CDR3 consists of 17 residues. V gave up 4 bases and J gave up 0 bases, with 19 bases separating them. The CDR3 nucleotides are TGTGCCAGCAGCCCTTACTTAGGGGGGGGGAGCTCCTACGAGCAGTACTTC. It specifies CASSPYLGGGSSYEQYF.

Only a few counts were recorded for this clone. V is TRBV30 and J is TRBJ2-5, with 10 bases aligning to TRBD1. The end of the DNA fits TRBJ2-7 better, so the J call may be wrong. The CDR3 covers 14 residues. The germline V gene encodes CDR1 GTSNPN and CDR2 SVGIG (reference sequence). The CDR3 DNA sequence: TGTGCCTGGAACCCGGGACAGGGGACCTACGAGCAGTACTTC. This encodes CAWNPGQGTYEQYF.